This T cell receptor (beta chain) was sequenced during a study of T cell repertoires in ileal Crohn's disease. Study-wide context: Surgery for a complication: stricturing in 61%, penetrating in roughly 39%. General observations from the study: All patients with clonality above 26.8% had endoscopic recurrence. Compared with non-smokers, active smokers at surgery showed more clonal expansions. Within the first postoperative year, endoscopy came at median roughly seven months.

About this clone itself: Antigen specificity is unknown.

Sequenced by immunoSEQ multiplex PCR; TCRdb stores in-frame clones only, minus some. The data show approximately 450 clones, 87% seen once. Specified time point: neoterminal ileum biopsy at postoperative endoscopy, about 6 months after surgery. This CDR3 has 15 residues. V lost 3 bases, J lost 0 bases, and 9 bases lay in between. CDR1 SGHTA and CDR2 FQGTGA come from the germline V gene. The TCR originated in an adult with Crohn's disease. The chain employs TRBV7-3 and TRBJ2-1; possibly TRBD2 for D (5 bases). Sequencing was done on a sample of ileal tissue. The CDR3 sequence: CASSFTAGSYNEQFF. The CDR3 nucleotides read TGTGCCAGCAGCTTTACGGCGGGCTCCTACAATGAGCAGTTCTTC.